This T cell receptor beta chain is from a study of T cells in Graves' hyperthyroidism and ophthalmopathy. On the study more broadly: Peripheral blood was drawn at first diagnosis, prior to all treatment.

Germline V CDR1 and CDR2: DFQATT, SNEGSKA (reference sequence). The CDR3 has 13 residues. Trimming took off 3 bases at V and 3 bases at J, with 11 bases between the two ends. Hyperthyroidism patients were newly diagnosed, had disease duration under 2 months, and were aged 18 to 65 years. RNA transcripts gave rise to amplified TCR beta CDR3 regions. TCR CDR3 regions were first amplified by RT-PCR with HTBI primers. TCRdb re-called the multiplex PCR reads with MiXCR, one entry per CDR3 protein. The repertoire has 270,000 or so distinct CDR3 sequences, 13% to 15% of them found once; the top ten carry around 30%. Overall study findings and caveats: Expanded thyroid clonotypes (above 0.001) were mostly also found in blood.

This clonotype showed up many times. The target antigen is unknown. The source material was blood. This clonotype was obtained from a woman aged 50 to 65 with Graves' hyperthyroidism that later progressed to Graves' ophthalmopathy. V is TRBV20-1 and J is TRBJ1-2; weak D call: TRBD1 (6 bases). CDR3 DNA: TGCAGTGCTAGTTCGCAGGGGCACTATGGCTACACCTTC. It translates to CSASSQGHYGYTF.